This T cell receptor beta chain was captured in a study of cytomegalovirus exposure and HLA in healthy donors. Overall study results and limits: Altogether, 160 or so TCR beta chains were recorded as cytomegalovirus-associated. Follow-up analysis seemed to connect common viral pathogens with several of the most significant clusters identified.

With respect to this clone: Its antigen is unidentified.

The PCR made use of 60 Vbeta and 13 Jbeta primers. Measured with immunoSEQ multiplex PCR; TCRdb has only the in-frame clones, and not every one. The table shows approximately 200,000 clones, with over 60% occurring only once. This clonotype was obtained from a man in his forties or fifties in good health and CMV-seronegative. Sequenced: PBMCs.

CDR3 sequence reads: CASSEFRGSGRRGFFKPSNTEAFF. The CDR3, as DNA: TGCGCCAGCAGTGAGTTCAGGGGGTCTGGCCGGCGGGGCTTCTTCAAGCCGAGCAACACTGAAGCTTTCTTT. This chain connects TRBV10-1 to TRBJ1-1; 7 bases map to TRBD1. Germline V gene lookup returns CDR1 WNHNN and CDR2 SYGVQD (reference sequence). The CDR3 contains 24 residues. V lost 1 base, J lost 2 bases, and 31 bases stayed unmatched.